The clone carrying this T cell receptor (beta chain) was counted between two and nine times. Germline V gene sequence: CDR1 SGDLS, CDR2 YYNGEE. The CDR3 spans 14 residues. With V trimmed by 4 bases and J by 7 bases, 11 bases remained unmatched. Original processing methods: Researchers report that nucleated cell counts were estimated from reference gene primer amplification. TCRdb's copy holds only in-frame clones and misses some; the assay was immunoSEQ multiplex PCR. D and trimming were read from the DNA, whereas the V and J calls and clone size are those reported in that table. The sample includes approximately 97,000 clones, about 88% of them seen just once. This record comes from a study of blood T cell repertoires in COVID-19. Study-level background: Researchers got acute and convalescent COVID-19 samples from the United States, Italy and Spain. The cDNA or gDNA used as material had been derived from T cells, B-cell-depleted T cells, or PBMCs.

The chain uses TRBV9 and TRBJ2-7; the match to TRBD1 covers 7 bases. Sequencing used peripheral blood. This sequence was found in an elderly woman with acute or convalescent COVID-19. The CDR3 here is CASSPLTGRREQYF. As DNA, the CDR3 is TGTGCCAGCAGCCCCCTGACAGGGAGAAGGGAGCAGTACTTC.